Presented here are 28 T cell receptor beta chains from one specimen sequenced in a study of a mutant IDH1 vaccine in newly diagnosed glioma. The method was immunoSEQ multiplex PCR; TCRdb's version includes in-frame clones alone and lacks a portion of them. The sample yields about 56,000 clones, about 86% seen once. Their specific antigens are unknown. Time point: week 35, safety follow-up. In the vaccine, a single dose held 300 ug of the mutant IDH1 20-mer peptide, along with topical imiquimod. The sample here was PBMCs, taken from a glioma patient whose treatment included an IDH1 peptide vaccine. Every receptor here comes from a man between 35 and 55 years old with glioma.

The chain employs TRBV10-3 and TRBJ2-7; D possibly matches TRBD1 or TRBD2 (5 bases each). Germline CDR1 reads ENHRY; CDR2 reads SYGVKD. Trimming removed 8 bases from V and 3 bases from J, with 14 bases in between. This CDR3 spans 13 amino acids. The CDR3 coding sequence is TGTGCCATCGATGATGGGACCATCTACGAGCAGTACTTC. Protein: CAIDDGTIYEQYF.

V is TRBV4-1 and J is TRBJ2-7, with 10 bases aligning to TRBD1. The V and J ends lost 4 bases and 2 bases, in that order; junction bases with no gene match: 8. The germline V gene encodes CDR1 MGHRA and CDR2 YSYEKL. This CDR3 has 16 residues. The CDR3 loop reads CASSPVGGQGPYEQYF. The CDR3 region has the DNA TGCGCCAGCAGCCCCGTGGGGGGACAGGGGCCCTACGAGCAGTACTTC.

The chain combines TRBV6-5 with TRBJ2-3; D perhaps matches TRBD2 (5 bases). Germline-derived CDR1 and CDR2 are MNHEY and SVGAGI. The CDR3 extends over 15 amino acids. V was trimmed by 2 bases and J by 6 bases, leaving 15 bases between them. This CDR3 is CASSYGEGLGDTQYF. The CDR3 DNA sequence: TGTGCCAGCAGTTACGGAGAGGGCCTGGGGGATACGCAGTATTTT.

V gene TRBV5-1 combines with J gene TRBJ2-7, with D perhaps TRBD2 (5 bases). V lost 4 bases to trimming and J lost 3 bases, with 20 bases between them. CDR1 SGHRS and CDR2 YFSETQ come from the germline V gene. This CDR3 comprises 16 residues. The CDR3 protein is CASSPSTGISLYEQYF. In DNA form, the CDR3 reads TGCGCCAGCAGCCCCTCGACCGGGATTTCACTCTACGAGCAGTACTTC.

J is TRBJ2-7 and V is TRBV19, with D tentatively TRBD1 (6 bases). Germline CDR1 reads LNHDA; CDR2 reads SQIVND (reference sequence). The length of the CDR3 is 14 residues. V lost 3 bases, J lost 6 bases, and 15 bases lay in between. The CDR3 loop reads CASSIWDKGSEQYF. The CDR3 region has the DNA TGTGCCAGTAGTATTTGGGACAAGGGATCCGAGCAGTACTTC.

This clone was seen a single time. The chain carries TRBV15 and TRBJ2-1, with 7 nucleotides matching TRBD2. Trimming removed 1 base from V and 8 bases from J; junction bases left unmatched: 14. CDR1 and CDR2 (germline): LNHNV, YYDKDF (reference sequence). The CDR3 extends over 17 amino acids. The CDR3 reads CATSRVFVAAGRDEQFF. As DNA, the CDR3 is TGTGCCACCAGCAGAGTGTTTGTCGCAGCGGGACGAGATGAGCAGTTCTTC.

The chain uses TRBV27 and TRBJ1-2; no definite D call. Trimming pared 5 bases from V and 1 base from J, leaving 8 bases between. Germline lookup yields CDR1 MNHEY and CDR2 SMNVEV (reference sequence). The CDR3 runs to 13 residues. The CDR3 region has the DNA TGTGCCAGCAGTGCCCCGGATAACTATGGCTACACCTTC. It codes for CASSAPDNYGYTF.

The J gene is TRBJ2-1, the V gene TRBV29-1; TRBD2 is a possible D gene (6 bases). The CDR3 extends over 16 amino acids. From germline, CDR1 is SQVTM and CDR2 ANQGSEA. The V gene lost 6 bases and the J gene lost 0 bases, with 18 bases spanning the gap. The CDR3 spells CSVLPAGMSSYNEQFF. For the CDR3, the DNA is TGCAGCGTCCTACCAGCGGGTATGAGCTCCTACAATGAGCAGTTCTTC.

This chain connects TRBV19 to TRBJ2-7; TRBD1 matches 8 bases. The V gene's germline CDR1 is LNHDA and CDR2 SQIVND (reference sequence). The CDR3 covers 14 residues. Trimming took 3 bases from V and 3 from J; bases not matched to a gene: 4. This CDR3 reads CASSMGTGYYEQYF. CDR3 nucleotides: TGTGCCAGTAGTATGGGGACAGGTTACTACGAGCAGTACTTC.

The CDR3 reads CASSLVDTQYF. The CDR3 DNA reads TGTGCCAGCAGCTTGGTAGATACGCAGTATTTT. The chain recombines TRBV5-6 with TRBJ2-3; D is ambiguous. The CDR3 has 11 residues. V lost 0 bases, J lost 5 bases, and 1 base lay in between. CDR1 and CDR2 (germline): SGHDT, YYEEEE.

Written as DNA, the CDR3 is TGCGCCAGCAGCCAAGACAGGGGGAACTATGGCTACACCTTC. Its translation: CASSQDRGNYGYTF. V and J are TRBV4-3 and TRBJ1-2, with 7 bases matching TRBD1. The CDR3 contains 14 residues. V was clipped by 0 bases and J by 2 bases; unmatched bases: 0. The germline gives CDR1 LGHNA, CDR2 YSLEER.

The genes are TRBV4-3 and TRBJ2-1; the match to TRBD2 covers 7 bases. The CDR3 spans 16 residues. The trim removed 0 bases at V and 3 bases at J, leaving 5 bases unmatched. Germline V gene sequence: CDR1 LGHNA, CDR2 YSLEER. The CDR3 nucleotides are TGCGCCAGCAGCCAAGAAGGGCTAGCGGACTACAATGAGCAGTTCTTC. Protein: CASSQEGLADYNEQFF.

This rearrangement joins TRBV30 to TRBJ2-7, with D possibly matching TRBD1 (7 bases). Germline V CDR1 and CDR2: GTSNPN, SVGIG (reference sequence). V was shortened by 0 bases and J by 1 base, with 22 bases between the two germline ends. The CDR3 loop spans 18 amino acids. The CDR3 here is CAWSVRGNRDSGSYEQYF. The CDR3 region has the DNA TGTGCCTGGAGTGTACGGGGGAACCGGGACAGCGGATCCTACGAGCAGTACTTC.

In its sample, this clone was seen a few times. This chain joins TRBV6-5 and TRBJ1-1; no definite D call. From germline, CDR1 is MNHEY and CDR2 SVGAGI. CDR3 length: 13 amino acids. V dropped 7 bases and J dropped 2 bases, with 11 bases sitting between them. For the CDR3, the DNA is TGTGCCAGCACCGTTACGTTTAACACTGAAGCTTTCTTT. Its translation is CASTVTFNTEAFF.

The chain uses TRBV11-1 and TRBJ2-5, with a weak D call TRBD2 (5 bases). CDR3 length: 15 residues. V lost 2 bases, J lost 1 base, and 11 bases lay in between. CDR1 SGHAT and CDR2 FQDESV come from the germline V gene (reference sequence). Here the CDR3 reads CASSLNRGTQETQYF. Written as DNA, the CDR3 is TGTGCCAGCAGCTTAAATCGGGGTACCCAAGAGACCCAGTACTTC.

This rearrangement joins TRBV29-1 to TRBJ2-1; D is uncertain. The length of the CDR3 is 11 residues. CDR1 and CDR2 (germline): SQVTM, ANQGSEA. The CDR3 DNA reads TGCAGTTCTAAAGTGGCCGATGAGCAGTTCTTC. It encodes CSSKVADEQFF.

The V call is TRBV7-2, the J call TRBJ1-5; no clear D. This CDR3 region has 16 residues. CDR1 and CDR2 from the germline V gene are SGHTA and FQGNSA. The V and J ends lost 8 bases and 3 bases respectively, with 20 bases between them. This CDR3 is CASAPTGPRNNQPQHF. CDR3 DNA: TGTGCCAGCGCGCCGACCGGTCCCCGAAACAATCAGCCCCAGCATTTT.

The chain employs TRBV5-1 and TRBJ2-1, with TRBD2 matching 13 bases. CDR3 size: 18 residues. The V segment lost 3 bases and the J segment 4 bases; nucleotides outside the gene matches: 10. CDR1 SGHRS and CDR2 YFSETQ come from the germline V gene. The CDR3 DNA follows: TGCGCCAGCAGCTCCCGGACTAGCGGGAGAAGCCTATACAATGAGCAGTTCTTC. This sequence encodes CASSSRTSGRSLYNEQFF.

The chain couples TRBV29-1 to TRBJ2-7; 7 bases are a match to TRBD1. CDR3 size: 13 residues. Trimming removed 7 bases from V and 7 bases from J; junction bases left unmatched: 13. Per the germline V gene, CDR1 is SQVTM and CDR2 is ANQGSEA. The CDR3 is CSGRQGDWGEQYF. CDR3 bases: TGCAGCGGGCGACAGGGAGACTGGGGGGAGCAGTACTTC.

The chain carries TRBV29-1 and TRBJ2-1; 7 bases agree with TRBD2. CDR1 and CDR2 (germline): SQVTM, ANQGSEA. CDR3 length: 15 residues. Trimming cost V 3 bases and J 6 bases; bases outside gene matches: 11. The CDR3 DNA sequence: TGCAGCGTTGATCGCCCGCGGGAGAGTACCAATGAGCAGTTCTTC. This sequence encodes CSVDRPRESTNEQFF.

This chain connects TRBV5-1 to TRBJ1-3; no clear D gene. The germline V gene has CDR1 SGHRS and CDR2 YFSETQ. The CDR3 runs 15 residues. V lost 5 bases to trimming and J lost 0 bases, with 12 bases between them. The CDR3 bases are TGCGCCAGCAGACCGGATTGGGTCTCTGGAAACACCATATATTTT. It encodes CASRPDWVSGNTIYF.

This clone was recorded only once. V is TRBV19 and J is TRBJ1-1, with D perhaps matching TRBD1 (5 bases). This CDR3 has 15 amino acids. The ends were cut back, 6 bases at V and 2 bases at J, with 16 bases in the middle. In germline, CDR1 is LNHDA, CDR2 SQIVND (reference sequence). CDR3 residues: CASRVGGAANTEAFF. The CDR3 DNA follows: TGTGCCAGTAGAGTGGGAGGGGCTGCAAACACTGAAGCTTTCTTT.

The V call is TRBV6-5, the J call TRBJ2-7; the D gene is possibly TRBD1 (5 bases). The CDR3 runs to 13 residues. V was pared by 2 bases and J by 2 bases, with 7 bases between. CDR1 MNHEY and CDR2 SVGAGI come from the germline V gene. CDR3 residues: CASSYGRAYEQYF. Written as DNA, the CDR3 is TGTGCCAGCAGTTACGGCAGGGCCTACGAGCAGTACTTC.

The chain uses TRBV5-1 and TRBJ2-2; 8 bases agree with TRBD1. The ends lost 4 bases at V and 0 bases at J; junction bases unmatched: 8. CDR3 size: 17 residues. CDR1 is SGHRS, CDR2 YFSETQ, per germline. The CDR3 reads CASSPLGQGTNTGELFF. CDR3 in DNA: TGCGCCAGCAGCCCGCTTGGACAGGGCACGAACACCGGGGAGCTGTTTTTT.

The rearrangement links TRBV7-8 to TRBJ2-5, with 7 bases that match TRBD1. CDR3 length: 14 residues. Unmatched junction bases numbered 5, after V lost 3 bases and J lost 4 bases. The germline V gene encodes CDR1 SGHVS and CDR2 FQNEAQ. CDR3: CASSLTGMGETQYF. In DNA form, the CDR3 reads TGTGCCAGCAGCTTGACAGGGATGGGAGAGACCCAGTACTTC.

The chain combines TRBV29-1 with TRBJ1-5; 9 bases match TRBD1. Germline lookup yields CDR1 SQVTM and CDR2 ANQGSEA. Trimming at V came to 4 bases and at J to 7 bases, leaving 2 bases not matched to a gene. The CDR3 has 12 amino acids. DNA for the CDR3: TGCAGCGTTGGGACAGGGGACCAGCCCCAGCATTTT. It is translated as CSVGTGDQPQHF.

This clone has only one observation. V and J are TRBV2 and TRBJ1-2, with 7 bases aligning to TRBD1. Trimming took 6 bases from V and 1 from J; bases not matched to a gene: 14. CDR1 and CDR2 (germline): SNHLY, FYNNEI. This CDR3 region has 17 residues. CDR3 nucleotides: TGTGCCAGCAGATCCCCCGGGACAGATTTTTTTAACTATGGCTACACCTTC. Its translation is CASRSPGTDFFNYGYTF.

The chain recombines TRBV19 with TRBJ1-5; D remains ambiguous. This CDR3 contains 12 residues. Germline V gene sequence: CDR1 LNHDA, CDR2 SQIVND (reference sequence). V lost 3 bases and J 4 bases, leaving 4 bases between the germline ends. In DNA, the CDR3 is TGTGCCAGTAGTATGAGGAATCAGCCCCAGCATTTT. It yields the protein CASSMRNQPQHF.